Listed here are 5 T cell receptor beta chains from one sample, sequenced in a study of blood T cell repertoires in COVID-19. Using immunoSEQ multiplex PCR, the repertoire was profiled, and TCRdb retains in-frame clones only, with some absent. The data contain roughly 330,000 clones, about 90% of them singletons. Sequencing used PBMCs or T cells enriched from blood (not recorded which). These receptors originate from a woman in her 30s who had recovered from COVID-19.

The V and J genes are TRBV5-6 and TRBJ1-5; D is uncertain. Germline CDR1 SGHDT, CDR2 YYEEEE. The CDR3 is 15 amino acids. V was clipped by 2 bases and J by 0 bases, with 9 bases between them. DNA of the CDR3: TGTGCCAGCAGCTTAACGGACTATAGCAATCAGCCCCAGCATTTT. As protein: CASSLTDYSNQPQHF.

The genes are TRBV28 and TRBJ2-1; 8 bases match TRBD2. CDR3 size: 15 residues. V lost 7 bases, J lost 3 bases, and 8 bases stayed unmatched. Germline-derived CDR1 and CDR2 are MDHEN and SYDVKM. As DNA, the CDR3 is TGTGCCAGCACCACCGGTACTAGCGGCTACAATGAGCAGTTCTTC. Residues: CASTTGTSGYNEQFF.

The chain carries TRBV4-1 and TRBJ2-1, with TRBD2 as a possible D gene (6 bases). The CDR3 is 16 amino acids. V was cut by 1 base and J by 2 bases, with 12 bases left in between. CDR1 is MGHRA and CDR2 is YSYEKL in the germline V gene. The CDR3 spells CASSQVEGSPYNEQFF. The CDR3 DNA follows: TGCGCCAGCAGCCAAGTGGAGGGCTCCCCCTACAATGAGCAGTTCTTC.

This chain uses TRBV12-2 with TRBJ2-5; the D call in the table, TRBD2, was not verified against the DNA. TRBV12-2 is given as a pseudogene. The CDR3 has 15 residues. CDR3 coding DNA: TGTGCAAGTCGCTTGCGGGGGGTGGTCCAAGAGACCCAGTACTTC. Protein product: CASRLRGVVQETQYF.

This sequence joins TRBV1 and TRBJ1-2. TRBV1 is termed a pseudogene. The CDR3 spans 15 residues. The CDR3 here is CTSSHGEGPSYGYTF. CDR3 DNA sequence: TGCACCAGCAGCCATGGGGAGGGCCCCAGCTATGGCTACACCTTC.